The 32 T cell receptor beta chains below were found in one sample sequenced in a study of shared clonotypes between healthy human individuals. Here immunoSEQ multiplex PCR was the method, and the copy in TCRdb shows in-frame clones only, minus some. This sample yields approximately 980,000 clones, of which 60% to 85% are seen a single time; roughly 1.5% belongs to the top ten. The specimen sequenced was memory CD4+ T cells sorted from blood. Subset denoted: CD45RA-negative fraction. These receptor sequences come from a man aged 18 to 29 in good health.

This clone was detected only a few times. CDR3 in amino acids: CAWKGAITEAFF. The CDR3 nucleotides are TGTGCCTGGAAAGGAGCCATCACTGAAGCTTTCTTT. V and J are TRBV30 and TRBJ1-1; D uncertain. Germline V CDR1 and CDR2: GTSNPN, SVGIG (reference sequence). Trimming cost V 4 bases and J 4 bases, with 10 bases left between them. This CDR3 comprises 12 residues. The whole variable domain, filled in from reference TRBV30 and TRBJ1-1, reads SQTIHQWPATLVQPVGSPLSLECTVEGTSNPNLYWYRQAAGRGLQLLFYSVGIGQISSEVPQNLSASRPQDRQFILSSKKLLLSDSGFYLCAWKGAITEAFFGQGTRLTVV.

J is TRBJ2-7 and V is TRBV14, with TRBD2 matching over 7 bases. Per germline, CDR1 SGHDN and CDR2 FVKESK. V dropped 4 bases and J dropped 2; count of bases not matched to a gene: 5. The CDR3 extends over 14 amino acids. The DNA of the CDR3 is TGTGCCAGCAGCCTCGGCGGGGGAACCTACGAGCAGTACTTC. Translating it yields CASSLGGGTYEQYF.

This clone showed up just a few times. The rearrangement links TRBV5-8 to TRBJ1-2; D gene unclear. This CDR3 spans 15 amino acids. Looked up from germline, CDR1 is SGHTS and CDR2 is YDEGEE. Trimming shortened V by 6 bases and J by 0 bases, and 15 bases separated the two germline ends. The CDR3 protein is CASTLGRAANYGYTF. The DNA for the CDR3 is TGTGCCAGCACCCTTGGGAGGGCAGCTAACTATGGCTACACCTTC.

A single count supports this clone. The CDR3 is CASSVGWGGQETQYF. The CDR3, as DNA: TGTGCCAGCAGCGTAGGTTGGGGCGGACAAGAGACCCAGTACTTC. V and J are TRBV9 and TRBJ2-5, with D perhaps TRBD1 (5 bases). V was shortened by 0 bases and J by 2 bases, with 11 bases between the two germline ends. The CDR3 is 15 residues long. The germline V gene has CDR1 SGDLS and CDR2 YYNGEE.

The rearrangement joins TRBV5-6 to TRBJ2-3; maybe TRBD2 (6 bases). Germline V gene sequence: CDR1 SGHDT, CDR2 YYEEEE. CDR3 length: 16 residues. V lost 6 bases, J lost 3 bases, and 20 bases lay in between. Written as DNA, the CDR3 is TGTGCCAGCAAGGATAATAGCGGACCCCGGACAGATACGCAGTATTTT. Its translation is CASKDNSGPRTDTQYF.

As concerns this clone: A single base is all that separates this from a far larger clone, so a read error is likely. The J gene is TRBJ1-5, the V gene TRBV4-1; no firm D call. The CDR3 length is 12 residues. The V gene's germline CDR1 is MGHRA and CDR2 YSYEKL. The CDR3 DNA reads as TGCGCCAGCAGCGATTTTGATCAGCCCCGGCATTTT. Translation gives CASSDFDQPRHF.

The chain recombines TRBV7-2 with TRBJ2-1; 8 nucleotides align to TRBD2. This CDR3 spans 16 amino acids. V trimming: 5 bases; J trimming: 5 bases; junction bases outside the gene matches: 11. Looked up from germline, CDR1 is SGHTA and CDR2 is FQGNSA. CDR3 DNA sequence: TGTGCCAGCAGCCGAGGCGGGGCGGGAGGCAACAATGAGCAGTTCTTC. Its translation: CASSRGGAGGNNEQFF.

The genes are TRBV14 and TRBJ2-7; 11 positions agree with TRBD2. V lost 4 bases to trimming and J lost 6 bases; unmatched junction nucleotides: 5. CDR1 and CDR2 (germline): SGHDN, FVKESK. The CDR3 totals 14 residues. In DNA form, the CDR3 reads TGTGCCAGCAGCCTCCTGGGGACTAGCGGCGAGCAGTACTTC. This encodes CASSLLGTSGEQYF.

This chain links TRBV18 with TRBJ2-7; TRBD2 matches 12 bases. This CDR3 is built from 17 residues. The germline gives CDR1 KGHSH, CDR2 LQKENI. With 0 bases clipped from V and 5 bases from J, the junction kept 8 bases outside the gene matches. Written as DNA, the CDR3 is TGTGCCAGCTCACCACCCACCTTCCGGACTAGCGGGAACGAGCAGTACTTC. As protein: CASSPPTFRTSGNEQYF.

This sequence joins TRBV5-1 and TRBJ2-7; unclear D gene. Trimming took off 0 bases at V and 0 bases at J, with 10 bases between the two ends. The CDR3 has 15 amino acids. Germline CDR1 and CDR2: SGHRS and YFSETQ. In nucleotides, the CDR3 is TGCGCCAGCAGCTTGGCCCTGGGTACCTCCTACGAGCAGTACTTC. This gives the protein CASSLALGTSYEQYF.

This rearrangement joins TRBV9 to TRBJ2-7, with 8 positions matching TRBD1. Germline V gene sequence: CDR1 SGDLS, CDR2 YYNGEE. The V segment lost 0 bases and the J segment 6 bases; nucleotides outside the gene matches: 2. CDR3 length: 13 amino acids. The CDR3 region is CASSVGTGLEQYF. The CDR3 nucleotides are TGTGCCAGCAGCGTAGGGACAGGGCTCGAGCAGTACTTC.

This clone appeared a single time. The CDR3 here is CASSLQAGPIREQYF. The CDR3 coding sequence is TGCGCCAGCAGCCTCCAAGCGGGACCTATTCGCGAGCAGTACTTC. This sequence joins TRBV4-1 and TRBJ2-7, with 7 nucleotides matching TRBD2. The CDR3 runs to 15 residues. Germline-derived CDR1 and CDR2 are MGHRA and YSYEKL. The V segment lost 4 bases and the J segment 6 bases; nucleotides outside the gene matches: 12.

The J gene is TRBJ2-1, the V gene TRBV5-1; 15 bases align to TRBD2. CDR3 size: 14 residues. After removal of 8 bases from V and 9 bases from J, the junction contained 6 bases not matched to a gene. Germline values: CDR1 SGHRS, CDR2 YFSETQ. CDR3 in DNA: TGCGCCAGTTGGACGGGACTAGCGGGGGGTGAGCAGTTCTTC. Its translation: CASWTGLAGGEQFF.

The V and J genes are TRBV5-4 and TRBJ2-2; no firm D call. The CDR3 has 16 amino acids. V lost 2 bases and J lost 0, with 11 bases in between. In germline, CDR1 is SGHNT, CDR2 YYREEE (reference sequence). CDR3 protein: CASSFPVGPNTGELFF. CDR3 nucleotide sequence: TGTGCCAGCAGCTTTCCAGTAGGGCCGAACACCGGGGAGCTGTTTTTT.

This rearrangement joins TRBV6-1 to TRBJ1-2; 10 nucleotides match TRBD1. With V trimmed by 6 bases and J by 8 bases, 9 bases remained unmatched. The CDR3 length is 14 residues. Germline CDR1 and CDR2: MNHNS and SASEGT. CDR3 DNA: TGTGCCAGCAGGGACCCCGGGACAGGGGTAGGCTACACCTTC. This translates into CASRDPGTGVGYTF.

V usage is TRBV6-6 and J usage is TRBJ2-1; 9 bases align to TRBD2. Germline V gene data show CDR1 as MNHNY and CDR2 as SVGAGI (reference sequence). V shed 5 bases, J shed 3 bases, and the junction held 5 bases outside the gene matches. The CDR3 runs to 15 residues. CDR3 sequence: CASSDPSGDYNEQFF. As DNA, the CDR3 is TGTGCCAGCAGTGACCCTAGCGGGGACTACAATGAGCAGTTCTTC.

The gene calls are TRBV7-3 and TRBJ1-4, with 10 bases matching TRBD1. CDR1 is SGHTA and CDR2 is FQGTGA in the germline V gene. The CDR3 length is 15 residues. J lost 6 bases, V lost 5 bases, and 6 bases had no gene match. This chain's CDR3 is CASSRRQGADEKLFF. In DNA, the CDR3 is TGTGCCAGCAGCCGCCGACAGGGGGCAGATGAAAAACTGTTTTTT. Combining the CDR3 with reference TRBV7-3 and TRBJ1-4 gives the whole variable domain GAGVSQTPSNKVTEKGKYVELRCDPISGHTALYWYRQSLGQGPEFLIYFQGTGAADDSGLPNDRFFAVRPEGSVSTLKIQRTERGDSAVYLCASSRRQGADEKLFFGSGTQLSVL.

The CDR3: CASSLAGSSYGYTF. The CDR3 nucleotides read TGTGCCAGCAGCTTAGCAGGGTCGAGCTATGGCTACACCTTC. The chain is built from TRBV7-9 and TRBJ1-2; the D is unclear. The germline V and J ends were trimmed by 0 bases and 4 bases, with 9 bases remaining between them. CDR1 is SEHNR, CDR2 FQNEAQ, per germline (reference sequence). This CDR3 contains 14 residues.

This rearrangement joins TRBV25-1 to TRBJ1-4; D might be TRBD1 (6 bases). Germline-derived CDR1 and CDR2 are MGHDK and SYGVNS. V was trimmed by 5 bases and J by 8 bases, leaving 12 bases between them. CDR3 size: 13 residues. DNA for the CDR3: TGTGCCAGCAGTCAGCAGGGGAGAGAAAAACTGTTTTTT. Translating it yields CASSQQGREKLFF.

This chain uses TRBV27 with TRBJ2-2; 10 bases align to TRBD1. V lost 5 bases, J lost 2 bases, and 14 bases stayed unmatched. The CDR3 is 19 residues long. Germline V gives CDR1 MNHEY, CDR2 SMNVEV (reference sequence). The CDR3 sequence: CASSIFLLRQGANTGELFF. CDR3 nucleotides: TGTGCCAGCAGTATCTTCCTCCTCCGACAGGGGGCTAACACCGGGGAGCTGTTTTTT.

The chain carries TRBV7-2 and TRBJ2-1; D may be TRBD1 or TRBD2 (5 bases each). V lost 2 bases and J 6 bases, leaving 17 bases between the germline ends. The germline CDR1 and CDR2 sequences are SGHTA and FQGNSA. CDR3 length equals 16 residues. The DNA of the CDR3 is TGTGCCAGCAGCTTACGGGGCGGCGGGCCCCTCAATGAGCAGTTCTTC. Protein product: CASSLRGGGPLNEQFF.

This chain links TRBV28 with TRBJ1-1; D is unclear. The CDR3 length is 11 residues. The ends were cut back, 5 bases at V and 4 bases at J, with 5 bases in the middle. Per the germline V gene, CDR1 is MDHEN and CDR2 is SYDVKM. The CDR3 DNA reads TGTGCCAGCAGTACCCCCACTGAAGCTTTCTTT. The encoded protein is CASSTPTEAFF.

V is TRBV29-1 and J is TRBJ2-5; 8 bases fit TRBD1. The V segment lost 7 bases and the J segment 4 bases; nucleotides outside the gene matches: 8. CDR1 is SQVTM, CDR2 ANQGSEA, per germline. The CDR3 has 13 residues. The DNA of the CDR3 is TGCAGCGCGACCCTCAGGGGGCGAGAGACCCAGTACTTC. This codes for CSATLRGRETQYF.

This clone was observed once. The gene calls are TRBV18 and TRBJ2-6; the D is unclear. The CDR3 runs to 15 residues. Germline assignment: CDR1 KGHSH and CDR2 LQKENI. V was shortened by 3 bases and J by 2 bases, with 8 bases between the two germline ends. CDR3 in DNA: TGTGCCAGCTCACCCCAGGAAGCTGGGGCCAACGTCCTGACTTTC. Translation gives CASSPQEAGANVLTF.

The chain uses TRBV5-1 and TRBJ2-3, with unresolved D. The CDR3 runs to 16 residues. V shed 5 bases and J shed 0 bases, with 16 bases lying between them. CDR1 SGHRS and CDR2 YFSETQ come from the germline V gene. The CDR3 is CASSGVVAASTDTQYF. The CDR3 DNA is TGCGCCAGCAGTGGGGTTGTGGCGGCGAGCACAGATACGCAGTATTTT.

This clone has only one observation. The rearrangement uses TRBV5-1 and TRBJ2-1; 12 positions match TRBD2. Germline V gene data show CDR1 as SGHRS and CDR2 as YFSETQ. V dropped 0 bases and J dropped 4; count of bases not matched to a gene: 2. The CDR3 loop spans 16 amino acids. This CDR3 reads CASSLAGLAGYNEQFF. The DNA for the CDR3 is TGCGCCAGCAGCTTGGCCGGACTAGCGGGGTACAATGAGCAGTTCTTC. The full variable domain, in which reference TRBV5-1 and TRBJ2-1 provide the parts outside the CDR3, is KAGVTQTPRYLIKTRGQQVTLSCSPISGHRSVSWYQQTPGQGLQFLFEYFSETQRNKGNFPGRFSGRQFSNSRSEMNVSTLELGDSALYLCASSLAGLAGYNEQFFGPGTRLTVL.

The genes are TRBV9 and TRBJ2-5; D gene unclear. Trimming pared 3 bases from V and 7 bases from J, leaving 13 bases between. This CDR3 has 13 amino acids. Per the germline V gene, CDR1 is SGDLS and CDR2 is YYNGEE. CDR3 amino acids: CASSEVRVGTQYF. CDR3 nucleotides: TGTGCCAGCAGCGAGGTGAGAGTTGGGACCCAGTACTTC.

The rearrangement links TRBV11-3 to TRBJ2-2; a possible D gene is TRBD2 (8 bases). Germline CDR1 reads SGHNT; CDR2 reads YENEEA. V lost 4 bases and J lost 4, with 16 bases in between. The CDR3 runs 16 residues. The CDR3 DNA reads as TGTGCCAGCAGCTCTCGACAGGGACTAGTCACCGGGGAGCTGTTTTTT. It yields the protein CASSSRQGLVTGELFF.

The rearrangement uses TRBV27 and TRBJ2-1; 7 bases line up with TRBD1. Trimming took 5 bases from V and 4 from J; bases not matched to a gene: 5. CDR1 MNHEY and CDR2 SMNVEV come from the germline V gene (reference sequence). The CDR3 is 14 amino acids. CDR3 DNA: TGTGCCAGCAGTCTCGGGACAGCATACAATGAGCAGTTCTTC. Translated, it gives CASSLGTAYNEQFF.

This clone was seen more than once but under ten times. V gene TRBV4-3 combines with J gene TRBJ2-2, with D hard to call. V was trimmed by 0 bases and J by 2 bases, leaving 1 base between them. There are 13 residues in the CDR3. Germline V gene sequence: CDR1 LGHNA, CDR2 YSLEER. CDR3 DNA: TGCGCCAGCAGCCAAGAAAACACCGGGGAGCTGTTTTTT. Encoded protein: CASSQENTGELFF.

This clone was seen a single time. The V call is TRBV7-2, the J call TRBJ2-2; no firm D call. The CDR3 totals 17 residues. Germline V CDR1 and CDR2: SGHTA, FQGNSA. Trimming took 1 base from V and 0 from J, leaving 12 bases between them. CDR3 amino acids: CASSLVGTPANTGELFF. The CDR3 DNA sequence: TGTGCCAGCAGCTTAGTAGGAACCCCCGCGAACACCGGGGAGCTGTTTTTT.

CDR3 amino acids: CASSESGGSYEQYF. Here the CDR3 DNA reads TGTGCCAGCAGTGAATCGGGAGGCTCCTACGAGCAGTACTTC. This rearrangement joins TRBV25-1 to TRBJ2-5, with 7 bases lining up with TRBD2. The J call may be in error: the DNA end matches TRBJ2-7 better. The CDR3 contains 14 residues. Germline CDR1 MGHDK, CDR2 SYGVNS.